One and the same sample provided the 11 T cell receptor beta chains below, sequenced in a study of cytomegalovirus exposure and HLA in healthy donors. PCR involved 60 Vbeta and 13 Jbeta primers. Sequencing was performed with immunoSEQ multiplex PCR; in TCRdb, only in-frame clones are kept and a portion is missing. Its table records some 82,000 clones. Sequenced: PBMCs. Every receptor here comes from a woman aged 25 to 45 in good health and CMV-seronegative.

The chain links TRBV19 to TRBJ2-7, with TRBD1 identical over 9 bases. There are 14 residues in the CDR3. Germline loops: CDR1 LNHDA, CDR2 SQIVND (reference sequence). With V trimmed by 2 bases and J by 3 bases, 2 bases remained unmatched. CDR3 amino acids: CASSITGGIYEQYF. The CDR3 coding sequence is TGTGCCAGTAGTATAACAGGGGGCATCTACGAGCAGTACTTC.

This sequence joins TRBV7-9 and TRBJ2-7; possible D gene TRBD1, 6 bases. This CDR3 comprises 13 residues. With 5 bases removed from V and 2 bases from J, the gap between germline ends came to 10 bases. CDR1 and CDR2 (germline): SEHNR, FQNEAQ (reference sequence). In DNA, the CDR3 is TGTGCCAGCAGCGGGACAAGCGCCTACGAGCAGTACTTC. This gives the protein CASSGTSAYEQYF.

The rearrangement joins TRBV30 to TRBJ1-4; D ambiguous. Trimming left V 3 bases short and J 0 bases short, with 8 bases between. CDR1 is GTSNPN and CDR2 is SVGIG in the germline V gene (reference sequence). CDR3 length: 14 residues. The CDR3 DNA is TGTGCCTGGAGGAAAGCTGCAACTAATGAAAAACTGTTTTTT. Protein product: CAWRKAATNEKLFF.

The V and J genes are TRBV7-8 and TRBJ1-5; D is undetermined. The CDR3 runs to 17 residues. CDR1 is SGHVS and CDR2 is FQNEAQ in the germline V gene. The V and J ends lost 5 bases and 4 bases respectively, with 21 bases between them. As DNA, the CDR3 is TGTGCCAGCAGCCCAGGACTTGCATGGACTGGAAATCAGCCCCAGCATTTT. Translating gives CASSPGLAWTGNQPQHF. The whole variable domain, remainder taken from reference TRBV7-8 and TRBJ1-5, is GAGVSQSPRYKVAKRGQDVALRCDPISGHVSLFWYQQALGQGPEFLTYFQNEAQLDKSGLPSDRFFAERPEGSVSTLKIQRTQQEDSAVYLCASSPGLAWTGNQPQHFGDGTRLSIL.

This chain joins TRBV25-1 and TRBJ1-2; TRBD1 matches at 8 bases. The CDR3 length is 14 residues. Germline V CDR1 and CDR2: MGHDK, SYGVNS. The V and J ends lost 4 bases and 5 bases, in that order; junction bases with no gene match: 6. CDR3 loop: CASSGGQGTYGYTF. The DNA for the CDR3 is TGTGCCAGCAGTGGAGGACAGGGAACTTATGGCTACACCTTC.

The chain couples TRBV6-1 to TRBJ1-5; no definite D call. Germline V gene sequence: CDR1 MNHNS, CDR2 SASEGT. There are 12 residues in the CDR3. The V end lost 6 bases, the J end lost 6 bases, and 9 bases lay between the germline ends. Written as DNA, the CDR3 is TGTGCCAGCAGGAAACCCGGTCAGCCCCAGCATTTT. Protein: CASRKPGQPQHF.

The CDR3 reads CASSLAGTVGRHTGELFF. The DNA of the CDR3 is TGCGCCAGCAGCTTAGCCGGGACAGTTGGGAGACACACCGGGGAGCTGTTTTTT. The chain couples TRBV5-1 to TRBJ2-2; 7 bases match TRBD1. Germline CDR1 SGHRS, CDR2 YFSETQ. The CDR3 runs to 18 residues. With V trimmed by 2 bases and J by 3 bases, 13 bases remained unmatched.

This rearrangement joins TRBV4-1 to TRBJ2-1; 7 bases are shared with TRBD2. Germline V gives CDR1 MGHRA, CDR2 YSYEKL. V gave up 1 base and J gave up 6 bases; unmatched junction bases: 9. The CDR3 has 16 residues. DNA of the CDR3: TGCGCCAGCAGCCAAGCTTTGGCGGGAGAGGGCAATGAGCAGTTCTTC. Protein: CASSQALAGEGNEQFF.

The CDR3 nucleotides are TGTGCCAGCAGTACACAGGGGGATACGCAGTATTTT. Its protein is CASSTQGDTQYF. The rearrangement uses TRBV6-5 and TRBJ2-3; 7 bases are a match to TRBD1. V gave up 5 bases and J gave up 6 bases; unmatched junction bases: 2. Germline CDR1 is MNHEY and CDR2 is SVGAGI. The CDR3 sequence is 12 residues long.

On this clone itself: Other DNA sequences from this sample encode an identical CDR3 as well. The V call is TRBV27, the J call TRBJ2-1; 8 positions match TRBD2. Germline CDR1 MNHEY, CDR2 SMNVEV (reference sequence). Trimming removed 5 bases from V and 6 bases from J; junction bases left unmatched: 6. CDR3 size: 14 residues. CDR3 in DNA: TGTGCCAGCAGTCCGGGACTAGTACGCAATGAGCAGTTCTTC. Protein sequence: CASSPGLVRNEQFF.

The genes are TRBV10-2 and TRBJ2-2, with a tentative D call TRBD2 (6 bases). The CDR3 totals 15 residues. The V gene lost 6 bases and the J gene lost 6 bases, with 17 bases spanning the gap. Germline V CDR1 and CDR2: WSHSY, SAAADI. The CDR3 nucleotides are TGCGCCAGCAGGCCGGGTGGCGGGGAACCCGGGGAGCTGTTTTTT. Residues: CASRPGGGEPGELFF.